This TCR beta chain was identified during a study of OX40 agonist ivuxolimab in advanced cancers. Study-wide context: Patients were infused with ivuxolimab every 2 weeks at 0.01 to 10 mg/kg.

A note on this clone: No antigen is known for it.

This CDR3 has 14 residues. The germline V gene has CDR1 SGHDT and CDR2 YYEEEE. Trimming cost V 4 bases and J 1 base, with 11 bases left between them. Sequencing was performed with immunoSEQ multiplex PCR; in TCRdb, only in-frame clones are kept and a portion is missing. Among 65,000 to 90,000 clones listed, 90% to 95% were seen once. General observations from the study: Fewer expanded clones were found on average in CD4+ than in CD8+ T cells.

The sample in question was CD4+ or CD8+ T cells sorted from blood, obtained in a trial of the OX40 agonist ivuxolimab. This TCR derives from an adult with an advanced solid tumor such as melanoma, head and neck, liver or kidney cancer. The gene calls are TRBV5-6 and TRBJ1-2, with a weak D call TRBD1 (6 bases). The CDR3, as DNA: TGTGCCAGCAGCCCGAGGGGGGATAACTATGGCTACACCTTC. Translated, it gives CASSPRGDNYGYTF.